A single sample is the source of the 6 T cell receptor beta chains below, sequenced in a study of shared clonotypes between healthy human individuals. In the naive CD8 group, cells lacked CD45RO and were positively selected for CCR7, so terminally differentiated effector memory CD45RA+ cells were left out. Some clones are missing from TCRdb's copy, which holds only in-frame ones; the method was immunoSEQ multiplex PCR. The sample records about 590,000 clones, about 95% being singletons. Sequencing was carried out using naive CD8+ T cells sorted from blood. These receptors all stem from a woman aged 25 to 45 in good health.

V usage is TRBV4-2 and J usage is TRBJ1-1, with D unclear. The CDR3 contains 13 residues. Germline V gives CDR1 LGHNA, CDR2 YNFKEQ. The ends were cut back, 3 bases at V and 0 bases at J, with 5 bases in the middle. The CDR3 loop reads CASSHVLNTEAFF. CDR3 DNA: TGTGCCAGCAGCCATGTACTGAACACTGAAGCTTTCTTT.

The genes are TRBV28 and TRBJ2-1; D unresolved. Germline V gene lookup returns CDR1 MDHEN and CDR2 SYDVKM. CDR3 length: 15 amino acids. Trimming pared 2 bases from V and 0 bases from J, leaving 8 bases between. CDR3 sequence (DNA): TGTGCCAGCAGTTTAAGGACGAGCTCCTACAATGAGCAGTTCTTC. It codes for CASSLRTSSYNEQFF.

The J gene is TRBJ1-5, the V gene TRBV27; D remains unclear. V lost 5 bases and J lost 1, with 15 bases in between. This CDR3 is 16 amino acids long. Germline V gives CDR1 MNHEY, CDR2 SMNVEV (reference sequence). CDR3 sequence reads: CASSPQPPNSNQPQHF. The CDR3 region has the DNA TGTGCCAGCAGTCCACAGCCACCAAACAGCAATCAGCCCCAGCATTTT.

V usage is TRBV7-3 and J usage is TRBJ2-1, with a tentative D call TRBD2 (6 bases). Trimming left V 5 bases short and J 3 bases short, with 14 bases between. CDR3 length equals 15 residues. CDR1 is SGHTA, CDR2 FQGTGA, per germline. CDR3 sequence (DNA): TGTGCCAGCAGCCCGACCGGGAGCCACTACAATGAGCAGTTCTTC. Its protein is CASSPTGSHYNEQFF.

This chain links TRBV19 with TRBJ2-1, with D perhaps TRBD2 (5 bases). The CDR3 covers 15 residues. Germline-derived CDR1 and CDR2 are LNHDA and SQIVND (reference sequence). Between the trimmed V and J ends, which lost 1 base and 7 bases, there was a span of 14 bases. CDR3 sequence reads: CASSIALTLGNEQFF. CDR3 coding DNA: TGTGCCAGTAGTATAGCCCTAACACTAGGGAATGAGCAGTTCTTC.

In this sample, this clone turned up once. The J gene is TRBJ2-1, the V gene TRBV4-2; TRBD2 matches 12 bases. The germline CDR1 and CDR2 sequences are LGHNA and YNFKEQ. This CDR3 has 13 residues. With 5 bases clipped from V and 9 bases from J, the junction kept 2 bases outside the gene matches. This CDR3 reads CASSGLAGIEQFF. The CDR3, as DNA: TGTGCCAGCAGCGGACTAGCGGGAATTGAGCAGTTCTTC.